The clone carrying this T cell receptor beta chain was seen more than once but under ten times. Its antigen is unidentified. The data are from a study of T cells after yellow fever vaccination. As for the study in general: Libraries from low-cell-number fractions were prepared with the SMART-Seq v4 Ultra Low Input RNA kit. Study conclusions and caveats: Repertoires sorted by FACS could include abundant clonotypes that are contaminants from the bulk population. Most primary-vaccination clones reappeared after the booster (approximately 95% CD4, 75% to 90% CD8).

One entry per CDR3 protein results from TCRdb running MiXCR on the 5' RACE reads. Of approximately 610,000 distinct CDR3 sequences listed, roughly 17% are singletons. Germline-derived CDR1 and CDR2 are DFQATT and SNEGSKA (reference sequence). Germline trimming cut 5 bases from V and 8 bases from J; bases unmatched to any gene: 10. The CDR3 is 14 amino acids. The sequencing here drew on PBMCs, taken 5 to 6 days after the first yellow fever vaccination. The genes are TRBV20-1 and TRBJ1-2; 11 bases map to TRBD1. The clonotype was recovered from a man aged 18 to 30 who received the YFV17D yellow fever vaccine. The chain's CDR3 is CSAHPAGQGVGYTF. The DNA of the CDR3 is TGCAGTGCTCACCCCGCGGGACAGGGGGTCGGCTACACCTTC.